This paragraph reports one T cell receptor beta chain. Stated treatment: randomized to nivolumab then ipilimumab (arm A) or the reverse (arm B). PBMC sorting kept live CD3+CD8+ cells without CD19 or CD56. These data originate in a study of sequential checkpoint blockade in melanoma. This table comes from immunoSEQ multiplex PCR, and its TCRdb copy is limited to in-frame clones, with some not included. The sample comprises 25,000 to 35,000 clones, around 88% of which are singletons, and 22% rests with the top ten. The CDR3 loop spans 15 amino acids. Per the germline V gene, CDR1 is KGHSY and CDR2 is FQNENV. Unmatched junction bases numbered 6, after V lost 0 bases and J lost 7 bases.

V gene TRBV16 combines with J gene TRBJ2-5, with 9 bases fitting TRBD1. The sequencing used CD8+ T cells sorted from blood (inferred from file names), collected from a patient given nivolumab and ipilimumab in sequence. This TCR was sampled from a human donor with melanoma. The CDR3 reads CASSQSGDRAPTQYF. The CDR3 nucleotides are TGTGCCAGCAGCCAATCGGGGGACAGGGCCCCGACCCAGTACTTC.